These 21 T cell receptor beta chains were sequenced from one sample in a study of metastatic and nonmetastatic thyroid tumors. Patients were all untreated before their thyroid surgery. TCRdb used MiXCR to call clones anew from the PCR reads. This repertoire shows thousands of clones, 20% to 25% found once; its top ten account for over 12%. Sequenced: adjacent normal tissue. Receptors originate from a female donor with papillary thyroid cancer or a benign thyroid nodule (not recorded which). Some clones in this sample may be carry-over from other donors' samples.

This clone has just a few counts. The chain links TRBV25-1 to TRBJ2-5, with TRBD2 matching 12 bases. The germline gives CDR1 MGHDK, CDR2 SYGVNS. After removal of 6 bases from V and 1 base from J, the junction contained 0 bases not matched to a gene. This CDR3 has 14 amino acids. CDR3 DNA sequence: TGTGCCAGCAGACTAGCGGGGGGCCAAGAGACCCAGTACTTC. It codes for CASRLAGGQETQYF.

This clone was seen at least ten times. The chain recombines TRBV12-5 with TRBJ2-1; no definite D call. There are 15 residues in the CDR3. The germline V and J ends were trimmed by 3 bases and 1 base, with 10 bases remaining between them. Germline V CDR1 and CDR2: LGHNT, FRNRAP. CDR3 region: CASGLGVGSYNEQFF. DNA of the CDR3: TGTGCTAGTGGTTTAGGAGTTGGGTCCTACAATGAGCAGTTCTTC. The variable domain in full, completed from reference TRBV12-5 and TRBJ2-1, reads DARVTQTPRHKVTEMGQEVTMRCQPILGHNTVFWYRQTMMQGLELLAYFRNRAPLDDSGMPKDRFSAEMPDATLATLKIQPSEPRDSAVYFCASGLGVGSYNEQFFGPGTRLTVL.

This clone was counted many times. The gene calls are TRBV7-2 and TRBJ2-7; D is possibly TRBD1 or TRBD2 (5 bases each). The CDR3 is made up of 15 amino acids. Per germline, CDR1 SGHTA and CDR2 FQGNSA. V was clipped by 5 bases and J by 0 bases, with 14 bases between them. The CDR3 DNA reads TGTGCCAGCAGCGTCCGGGACCGGAGCTCCTACGAGCAGTACTTC. This translates into CASSVRDRSSYEQYF.

The V call is TRBV7-2, the J call TRBJ2-7; no definite D call. CDR1 and CDR2 from the germline V gene are SGHTA and FQGNSA. CDR3 length: 13 residues. The ends were cut back, 3 bases at V and 0 bases at J, with 6 bases in the middle. CDR3 DNA: TGTGCCAGCAGCTTCTCTAGCTCCTACGAGCAGTACTTC. This encodes CASSFSSSYEQYF.

This clone was counted only a few times. J is TRBJ2-7 and V is TRBV20-1, with 7 bases matching TRBD2. From germline, CDR1 is DFQATT and CDR2 SNEGSKA (reference sequence). The CDR3 runs to 14 residues. V lost 6 bases, J lost 2 bases, and 10 bases stayed unmatched. The DNA for the CDR3 is TGCAGTGCCCTCCTAGCGGCACCTCCCTACGAGCAGTACTTC. Its protein product is CSALLAAPPYEQYF.

On this clone itself: Here the CDR3 omits its conserved ending phenylalanine or tryptophan, so a read error is the likely source. The chain carries TRBV20-1 and TRBJ2-7; 8 bases map to TRBD2. Germline assignment: CDR1 DFQATT and CDR2 SNEGSKA (reference sequence). J was trimmed by 2 bases and V by 5 bases; bases with no gene match: 8. The CDR3 is made up of 14 amino acids. CDR3 in amino acids: CSAPRAGEAYEQYL. The CDR3 coding sequence is TGCAGTGCTCCCCGAGCGGGAGAAGCCTACGAGCAGTACCTC.

Judged by abundance, this clone is medium-sized. V usage is TRBV6-1 and J usage is TRBJ1-2; maybe TRBD1 (6 bases). This CDR3 is built from 15 residues. The V end lost 7 bases, the J end lost 5 bases, and 20 bases lay between the germline ends. Germline V gene sequence: CDR1 MNHNS, CDR2 SASEGT. In DNA, the CDR3 is TGTGCCAGCATCCGAGTTTGGACAGACTATTATGGCTACACCTTC. Its translation: CASIRVWTDYYGYTF.

This clone was observed once. This CDR3 reads CSAMRGDEQYF. CDR3 coding DNA: TGCAGTGCTATGAGGGGTGACGAGCAGTACTTC. The gene calls are TRBV20-1 and TRBJ2-7; D tentatively reads TRBD1 or TRBD2 (5 bases each). Germline CDR1 is DFQATT and CDR2 is SNEGSKA (reference sequence). V lost 4 bases to trimming and J lost 5 bases, with 9 bases between them. The CDR3 runs to 11 residues.

This clone has ten or more counts. The CDR3 sequence is CATPPGRPGNTIYF. DNA for the CDR3: TGTGCCACCCCCCCAGGGCGCCCAGGAAACACCATATATTTT. This chain uses TRBV7-9 with TRBJ1-3; D is perhaps TRBD1 (5 bases). The ends were cut back, 10 bases at V and 4 bases at J, with 17 bases in the middle. The CDR3 runs to 14 residues. Looked up from germline, CDR1 is SEHNR and CDR2 is FQNEAQ (reference sequence).

This clone is deemed medium-sized (0.01 to 0.1%). The chain has TRBV6-1 and TRBJ1-5; possible D gene TRBD1, 5 bases. This CDR3 has 14 residues. Germline V gene data show CDR1 as MNHNS and CDR2 as SASEGT. The V end lost 7 bases, the J end lost 4 bases, and 14 bases lay between the germline ends. CDR3 amino acids: CASTPTDPNQPQHF. The DNA of the CDR3 is TGTGCCAGCACCCCGACAGACCCTAATCAGCCCCAGCATTTT.

The chain couples TRBV4-1 to TRBJ2-7, with TRBD2 matching over 11 bases. Per the germline V gene, CDR1 is MGHRA and CDR2 is YSYEKL. With V trimmed by 4 bases and J by 6 bases, 8 bases remained unmatched. This CDR3 contains 15 residues. The CDR3 is CASSRAGTSGSEQYF. The CDR3 DNA reads TGCGCCAGCAGCCGCGCCGGGACTAGCGGTAGCGAGCAGTACTTC.

With regard to this clone: A junction end diverges from the germline sequence, so it may reflect a read error. The chain couples TRBV20-1 to TRBJ2-7; tentatively, D is TRBD1 or TRBD2 (7 bases each). The CDR3 runs to 15 residues. CDR1 is DFQATT, CDR2 SNEGSKA, per germline (reference sequence). CDR3 protein: CSVRDPQGGTYEQYF. The DNA of the CDR3 is TGCAGTGTTAGAGATCCCCAGGGGGGGACCTACGAGCAGTACTTC.

This chain links TRBV20-1 with TRBJ1-2; TRBD1 matches 8 bases. CDR1 is DFQATT, CDR2 SNEGSKA, per germline (reference sequence). V lost 3 bases to trimming and J lost 0 bases; unmatched junction nucleotides: 3. This CDR3 is 14 amino acids long. The chain's CDR3 is CSARGQAANYGYTF. The CDR3 DNA reads TGCAGTGCTAGGGGACAGGCTGCTAACTATGGCTACACCTTC.

About this clone itself: One end of the junction fails to match germline, which may point to a read error. The rearrangement joins TRBV7-8 to TRBJ2-7; D might be TRBD1 or TRBD2, each matching 5 bases. The DNA end lines up better with TRBJ2-1; the J call may be wrong. Germline CDR1 SGHVS, CDR2 FQNEAQ. CDR3 length: 13 amino acids. The CDR3, as DNA: TGTGCGAGCAGCCGGGGACCGTCCTACGAGCAGTTCTTC. It yields the protein CASSRGPSYEQFF.

CDR3 DNA: TGTGCCAGCAGCCCAACTAGCGGGAGTCGAGGCGGGGAGCTGTTTTTT. Translation: CASSPTSGSRGGELFF. This sequence joins TRBV11-1 and TRBJ2-2; 11 nucleotides agree with TRBD2. The germline gives CDR1 SGHAT, CDR2 FQDESV (reference sequence). The CDR3 loop spans 16 amino acids. V lost 5 bases and J lost 7; bases outside the gene matches: 9.

By its share, this clone is medium-sized. The chain links TRBV9 to TRBJ2-1; no definite D call. Germline assignment: CDR1 SGDLS and CDR2 YYNGEE. This CDR3 has 11 amino acids. V was clipped by 3 bases and J by 5 bases, with 3 bases between them. The CDR3 here is CASSAHNEQFF. The CDR3 coding sequence is TGTGCCAGCAGCGCCCACAATGAGCAGTTCTTC.

By share of the sample, this clone is hyperexpanded. The chain carries TRBV6-2 or TRBV6-3 and TRBJ2-1; D gene unclear. The V gene's germline CDR1 is MNHEY and CDR2 SVGEGT. This CDR3 region has 12 residues. Trimming left V 10 bases short and J 7 bases short, with 14 bases between. CDR3 in amino acids: CATLLSVNEQFF. In DNA, the CDR3 is TGTGCCACCCTCCTTTCAGTGAATGAGCAGTTCTTC.

This clone was observed a handful of times. The rearrangement links TRBV5-1 to TRBJ1-2; TRBD1 might be the D (6 bases). Looked up from germline, CDR1 is SGHRS and CDR2 is YFSETQ. The CDR3 extends over 11 amino acids. Trimming cost V 7 bases and J 2 bases, with 6 bases left between them. CDR3 amino acids: CASGTNYGYTF. The CDR3 region has the DNA TGCGCCAGCGGGACAAACTATGGCTACACCTTC.

The chain links TRBV20-1 to TRBJ2-5; D is uncertain. Trimming removed 2 bases at V and 2 bases at J, with 9 bases between. The CDR3 extends over 13 amino acids. Germline CDR1 is DFQATT and CDR2 is SNEGSKA (reference sequence). The chain's CDR3 is CSARPSGQETQYF. In DNA form, the CDR3 reads TGCAGTGCTAGACCGTCAGGACAAGAGACCCAGTACTTC.

The CDR3 sequence is CSARPEWTSGVTDTQYF. Written as DNA, the CDR3 is TGCAGTGCTAGACCGGAATGGACTAGCGGGGTCACAGATACGCAGTATTTT. The V and J genes are TRBV20-1 and TRBJ2-3, with 12 positions matching TRBD2. V shed 2 bases, J shed 2 bases, and the junction held 8 bases outside the gene matches. The germline gives CDR1 DFQATT, CDR2 SNEGSKA (reference sequence). There are 17 residues in the CDR3.

The chain carries TRBV20-1 and TRBJ2-7; 10 nucleotides agree with TRBD2. J was trimmed by 2 bases and V by 1 base; bases with no gene match: 8. From germline, CDR1 is DFQATT and CDR2 SNEGSKA (reference sequence). The CDR3 is made up of 16 amino acids. The CDR3 DNA follows: TGCAGTGCTAGAGGGCTAGCGGGAGTTGGAGCCTACGAGCAGTACTTC. This sequence encodes CSARGLAGVGAYEQYF.